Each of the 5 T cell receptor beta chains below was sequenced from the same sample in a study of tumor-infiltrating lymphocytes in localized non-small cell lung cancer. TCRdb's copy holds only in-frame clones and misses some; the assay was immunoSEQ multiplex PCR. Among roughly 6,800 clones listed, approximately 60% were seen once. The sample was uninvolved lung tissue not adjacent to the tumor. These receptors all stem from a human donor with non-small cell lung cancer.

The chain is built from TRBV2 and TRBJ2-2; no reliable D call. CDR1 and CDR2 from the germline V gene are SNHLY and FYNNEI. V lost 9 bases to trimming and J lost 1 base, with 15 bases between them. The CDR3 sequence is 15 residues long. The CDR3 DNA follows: TGTGCCAGGTCAAAGCACGGATTGAACACCGGGGAGCTGTTTTTT. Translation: CARSKHGLNTGELFF.

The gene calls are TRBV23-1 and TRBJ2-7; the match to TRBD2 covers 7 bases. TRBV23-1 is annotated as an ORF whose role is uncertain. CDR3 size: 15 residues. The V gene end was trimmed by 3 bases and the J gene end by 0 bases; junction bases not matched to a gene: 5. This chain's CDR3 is CASSHGGELSYEQYF. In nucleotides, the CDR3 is TGCGCCAGCAGTCATGGGGGGGAACTCTCCTACGAGCAGTACTTC.

The CDR3 DNA sequence: TGTGCCAGCACTAAAGGGGAGGACTATGGCTACACCTTC. It specifies CASTKGEDYGYTF. The gene calls are TRBV2 and TRBJ1-2; D might be TRBD1 (5 bases). CDR1 and CDR2 from the germline V gene are SNHLY and FYNNEI. CDR3 length equals 13 residues. Between the trimmed V and J ends, which lost 7 bases and 3 bases, there was a span of 12 bases.

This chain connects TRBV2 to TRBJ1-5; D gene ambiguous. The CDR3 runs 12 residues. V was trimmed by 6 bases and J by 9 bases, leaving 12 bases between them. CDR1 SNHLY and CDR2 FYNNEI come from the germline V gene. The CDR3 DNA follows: TGTGCCAGCAGAATAGGCGGAGGGCCCCAGCATTTT. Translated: CASRIGGGPQHF.

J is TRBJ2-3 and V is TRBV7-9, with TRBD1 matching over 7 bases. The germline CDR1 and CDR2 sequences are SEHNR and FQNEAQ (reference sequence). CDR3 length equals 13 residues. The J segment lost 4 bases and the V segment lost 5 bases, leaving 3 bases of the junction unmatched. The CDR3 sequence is CASSLDRADTQYF. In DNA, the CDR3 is TGTGCCAGCAGCCTCGACAGGGCAGATACGCAGTATTTT.